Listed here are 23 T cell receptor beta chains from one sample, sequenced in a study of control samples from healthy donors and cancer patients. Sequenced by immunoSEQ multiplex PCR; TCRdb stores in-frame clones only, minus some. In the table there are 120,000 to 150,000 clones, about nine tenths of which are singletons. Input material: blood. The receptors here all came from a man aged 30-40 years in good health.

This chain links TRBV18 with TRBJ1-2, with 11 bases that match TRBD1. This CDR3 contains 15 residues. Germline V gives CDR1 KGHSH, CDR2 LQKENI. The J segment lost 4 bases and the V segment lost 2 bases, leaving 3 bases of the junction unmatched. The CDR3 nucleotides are TGTGCCAGCTCACCATCGGGACAGGGGGTCTATGGCTACACCTTC. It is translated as CASSPSGQGVYGYTF. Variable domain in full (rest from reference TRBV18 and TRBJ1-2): NAGVMQNPRHLVRRRGQEARLRCSPMKGHSHVYWYRQLPEEGLKFMVYLQKENIIDESGMPKERFSAEFPKEGPSILRIQQVVRGDSAAYFCASSPSGQGVYGYTFGSGTRLTVV.

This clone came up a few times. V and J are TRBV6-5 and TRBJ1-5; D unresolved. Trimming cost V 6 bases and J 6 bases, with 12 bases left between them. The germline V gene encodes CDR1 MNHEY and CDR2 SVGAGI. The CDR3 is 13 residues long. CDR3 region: CASSPLPSQPQHF. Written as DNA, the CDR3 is TGTGCCAGCAGCCCCCTACCGAGTCAGCCCCAGCATTTT.

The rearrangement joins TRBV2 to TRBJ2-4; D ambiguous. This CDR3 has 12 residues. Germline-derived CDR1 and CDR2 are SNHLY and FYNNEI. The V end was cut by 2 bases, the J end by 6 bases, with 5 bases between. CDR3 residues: CASSELGNIQYF. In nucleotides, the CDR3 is TGTGCCAGCAGTGAACTTGGAAACATTCAGTACTTC.

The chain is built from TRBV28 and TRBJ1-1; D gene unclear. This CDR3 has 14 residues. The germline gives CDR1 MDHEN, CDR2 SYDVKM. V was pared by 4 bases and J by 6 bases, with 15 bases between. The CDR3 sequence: CASSWASTHPEAFF. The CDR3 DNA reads TGTGCCAGCAGTTGGGCATCGACTCACCCTGAAGCTTTCTTT.

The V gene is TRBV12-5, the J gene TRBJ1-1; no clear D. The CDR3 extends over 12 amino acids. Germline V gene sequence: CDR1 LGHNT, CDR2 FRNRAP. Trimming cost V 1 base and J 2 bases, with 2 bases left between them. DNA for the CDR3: TGTGCTAGTGGTTTGGCTAACACTGAAGCTTTCTTT. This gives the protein CASGLANTEAFF.

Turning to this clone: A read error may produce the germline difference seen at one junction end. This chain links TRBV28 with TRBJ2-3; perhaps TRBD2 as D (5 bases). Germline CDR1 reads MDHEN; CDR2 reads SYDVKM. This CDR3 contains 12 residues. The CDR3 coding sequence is TGTGCCAGCAGTTTATCGGCGGTTGGACTCCGATTT. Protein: CASSLSAVGLRF.

The CDR3 DNA sequence: TGTGCCACCTACTCTGGGGACAGGGACTACGAGCAGTACTTC. Residues: CATYSGDRDYEQYF. The V call is TRBV6-5, the J call TRBJ2-7; TRBD1 agrees at 9 bases. This CDR3 region has 14 residues. J was trimmed by 3 bases and V by 10 bases; bases with no gene match: 10. The V gene's germline CDR1 is MNHEY and CDR2 SVGAGI.

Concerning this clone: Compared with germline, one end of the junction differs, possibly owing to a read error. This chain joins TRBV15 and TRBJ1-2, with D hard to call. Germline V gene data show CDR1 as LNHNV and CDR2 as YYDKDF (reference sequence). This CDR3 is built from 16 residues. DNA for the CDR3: TGTGCCACCAGCAGAGTTTTGGCAGTTGGTAACGATGGCTACACCTTC. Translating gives CATSRVLAVGNDGYTF.

The CDR3 reads CASSGWGRYNYGYTF. The CDR3 DNA reads as TGTGCCTCCTCCGGGTGGGGGAGGTATAACTATGGCTACACCTTC. The chain couples TRBV28 to TRBJ1-2; TRBD1 is a possible D gene (5 bases). This CDR3 contains 15 residues. V lost 11 bases and J lost 1, with 20 bases in between. Germline V gives CDR1 MDHEN, CDR2 SYDVKM.

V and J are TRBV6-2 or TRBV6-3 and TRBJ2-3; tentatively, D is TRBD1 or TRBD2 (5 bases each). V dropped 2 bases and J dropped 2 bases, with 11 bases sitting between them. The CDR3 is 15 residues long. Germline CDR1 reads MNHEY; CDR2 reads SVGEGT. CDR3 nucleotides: TGTGCCAGCAGTTACATTGGGGGATTCACAGATACGCAGTATTTT. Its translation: CASSYIGGFTDTQYF.

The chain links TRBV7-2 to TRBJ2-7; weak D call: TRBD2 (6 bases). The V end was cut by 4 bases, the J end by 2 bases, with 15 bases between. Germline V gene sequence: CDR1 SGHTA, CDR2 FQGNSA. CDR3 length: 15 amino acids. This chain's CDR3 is CASSSNWAGTYEQYF. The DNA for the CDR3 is TGTGCCAGCAGCTCAAATTGGGCGGGGACCTACGAGCAGTACTTC.

The CDR3 reads CAWSNGGRQDQPQHF. CDR3 DNA: TGTGCCTGGAGTAACGGGGGGCGTCAAGATCAGCCCCAGCATTTT. The V gene is TRBV30, the J gene TRBJ1-5; D perhaps matches TRBD1 (6 bases). Germline CDR1 and CDR2: GTSNPN and SVGIG (reference sequence). Trimming cost V 2 bases and J 5 bases, with 16 bases left between them. CDR3 length equals 15 residues.

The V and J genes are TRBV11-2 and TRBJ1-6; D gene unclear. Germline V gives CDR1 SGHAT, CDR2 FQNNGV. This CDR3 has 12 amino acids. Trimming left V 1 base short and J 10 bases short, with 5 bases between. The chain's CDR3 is CASSLVNSPLHF. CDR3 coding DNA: TGTGCCAGCAGCTTAGTAAACTCACCCCTCCACTTT.

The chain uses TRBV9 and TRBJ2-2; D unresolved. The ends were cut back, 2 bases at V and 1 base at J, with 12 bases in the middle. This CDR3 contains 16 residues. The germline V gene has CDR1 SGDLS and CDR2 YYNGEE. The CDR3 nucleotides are TGTGCCAGCAGCGTCGCGGTGGGTGTGAACACCGGGGAGCTGTTTTTT. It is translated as CASSVAVGVNTGELFF.

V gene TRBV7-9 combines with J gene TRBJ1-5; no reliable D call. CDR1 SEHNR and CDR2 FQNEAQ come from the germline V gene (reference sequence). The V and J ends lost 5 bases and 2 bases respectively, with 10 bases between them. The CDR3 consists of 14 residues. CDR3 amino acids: CASSIHEGNQPQHF. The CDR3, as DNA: TGTGCCAGCAGCATTCATGAAGGCAATCAGCCCCAGCATTTT. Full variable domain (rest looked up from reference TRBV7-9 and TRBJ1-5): DTGVSQNPRHKITKRGQNVTFRCDPISEHNRLYWYRQTLGQGPEFLTYFQNEAQLEKSRLLSDRFSAERPKGSFSTLEIQRTEQGDSAMYLCASSIHEGNQPQHFGDGTRLSIL.

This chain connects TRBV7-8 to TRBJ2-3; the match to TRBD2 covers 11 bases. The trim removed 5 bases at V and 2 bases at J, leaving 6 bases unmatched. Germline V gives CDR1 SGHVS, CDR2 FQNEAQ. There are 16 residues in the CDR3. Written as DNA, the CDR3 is TGTGCCAGCAGCGCCGGGACTAGCGGATCCACAGATACGCAGTATTTT. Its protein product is CASSAGTSGSTDTQYF.

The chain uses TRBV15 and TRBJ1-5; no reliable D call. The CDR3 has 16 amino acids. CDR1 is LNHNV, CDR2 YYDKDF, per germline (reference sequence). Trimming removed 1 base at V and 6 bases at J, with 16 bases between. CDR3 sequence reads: CATSRGPGRGPQPQHF. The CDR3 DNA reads TGTGCCACCAGCAGAGGGCCCGGGCGGGGTCCTCAGCCCCAGCATTTT.

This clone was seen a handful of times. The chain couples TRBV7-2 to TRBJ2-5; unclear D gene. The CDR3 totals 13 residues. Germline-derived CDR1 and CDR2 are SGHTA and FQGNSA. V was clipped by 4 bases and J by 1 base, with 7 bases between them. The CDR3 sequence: CASSYRTQETQYF. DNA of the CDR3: TGTGCCAGCAGCTACCGGACCCAAGAGACCCAGTACTTC.

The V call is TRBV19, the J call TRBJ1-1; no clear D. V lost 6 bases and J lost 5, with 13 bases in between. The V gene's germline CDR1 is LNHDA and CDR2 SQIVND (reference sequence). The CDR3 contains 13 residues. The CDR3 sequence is CASSSDLGTEAFF. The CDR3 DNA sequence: TGTGCCAGTAGCTCGGACCTGGGGACTGAAGCTTTCTTT.

CDR3 coding DNA: TGTGCCAGCACCGAGATAGCGGGGGGGCCGAACACCGGGGAGCTGTTTTTT. Residues: CASTEIAGGPNTGELFF. This sequence joins TRBV7-9 and TRBJ2-2; 11 bases fit TRBD2. V trimming: 7 bases; J trimming: 0 bases; junction bases outside the gene matches: 7. This CDR3 region has 17 residues. Germline CDR1 is SEHNR and CDR2 is FQNEAQ (reference sequence).

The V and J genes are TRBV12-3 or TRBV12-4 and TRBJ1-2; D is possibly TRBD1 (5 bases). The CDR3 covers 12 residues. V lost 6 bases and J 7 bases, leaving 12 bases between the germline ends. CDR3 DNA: TGTGCCAGCAGCTCACAGGTTGCTGGCTACACCTTC. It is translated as CASSSQVAGYTF.

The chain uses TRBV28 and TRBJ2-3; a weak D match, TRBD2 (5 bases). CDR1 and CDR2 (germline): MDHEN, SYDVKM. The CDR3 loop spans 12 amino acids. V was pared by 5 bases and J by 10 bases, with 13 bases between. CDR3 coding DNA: TGTGCCAGCAGTATCACACTAGACGCGCAGTATTTT. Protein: CASSITLDAQYF.

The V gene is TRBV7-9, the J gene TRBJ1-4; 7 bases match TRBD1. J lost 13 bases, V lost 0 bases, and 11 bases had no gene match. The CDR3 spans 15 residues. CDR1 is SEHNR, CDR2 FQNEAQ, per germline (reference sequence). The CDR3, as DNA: TGTGCCAGCAGCTTAGCGACGGCAGGGGGAGGGAGACTGTTTTTT. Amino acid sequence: CASSLATAGGGRLFF.